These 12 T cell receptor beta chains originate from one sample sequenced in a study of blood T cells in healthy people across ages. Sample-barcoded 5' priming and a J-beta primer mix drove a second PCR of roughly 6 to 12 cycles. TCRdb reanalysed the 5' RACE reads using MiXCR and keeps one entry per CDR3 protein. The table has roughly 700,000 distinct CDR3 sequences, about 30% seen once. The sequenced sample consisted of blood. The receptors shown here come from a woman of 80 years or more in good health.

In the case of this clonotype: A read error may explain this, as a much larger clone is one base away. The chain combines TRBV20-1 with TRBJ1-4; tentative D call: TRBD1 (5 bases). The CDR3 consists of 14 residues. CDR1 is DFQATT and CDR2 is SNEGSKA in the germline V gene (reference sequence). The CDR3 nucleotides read TGCAGTGCCGGACCCGGGACGGCAAATGTAAAACTGTTTTTT. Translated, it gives CSAGPGTANVKLFF.

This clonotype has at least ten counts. The CDR3 loop reads CSASYRGVGNQPQHF. CDR3 bases: TGCAGTGCTTCATACAGGGGAGTCGGCAATCAGCCCCAGCATTTT. This chain uses TRBV20-1 with TRBJ1-5, with TRBD1 identical over 7 bases. The germline CDR1 and CDR2 sequences are DFQATT and SNEGSKA (reference sequence). This CDR3 contains 15 residues. With 5 bases clipped from V and 2 bases from J, the junction kept 9 bases outside the gene matches.

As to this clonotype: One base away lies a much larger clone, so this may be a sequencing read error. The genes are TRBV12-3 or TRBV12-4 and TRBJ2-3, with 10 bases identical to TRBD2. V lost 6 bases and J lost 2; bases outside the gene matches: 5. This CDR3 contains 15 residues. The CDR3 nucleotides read TGTGCCAGCAGCTATAGCGGGGGGCCCACAGATACGCAGTATTTT. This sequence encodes CASSYSGGPTDTQYF.

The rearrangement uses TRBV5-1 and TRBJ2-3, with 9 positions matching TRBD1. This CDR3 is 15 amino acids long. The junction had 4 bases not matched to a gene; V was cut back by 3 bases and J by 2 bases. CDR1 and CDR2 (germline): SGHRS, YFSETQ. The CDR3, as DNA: TGCGCCAGCAGCTCGGGGGACAGGGCCACAGATACGCAGTATTTT. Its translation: CASSSGDRATDTQYF.

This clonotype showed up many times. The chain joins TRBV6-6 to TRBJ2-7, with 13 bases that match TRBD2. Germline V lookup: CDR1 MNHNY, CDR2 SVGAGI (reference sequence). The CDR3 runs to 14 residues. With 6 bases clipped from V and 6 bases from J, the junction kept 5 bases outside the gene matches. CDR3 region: CASRVGLAGAEQYF. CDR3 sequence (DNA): TGTGCCAGCAGGGTAGGACTAGCGGGGGCCGAGCAGTACTTC.

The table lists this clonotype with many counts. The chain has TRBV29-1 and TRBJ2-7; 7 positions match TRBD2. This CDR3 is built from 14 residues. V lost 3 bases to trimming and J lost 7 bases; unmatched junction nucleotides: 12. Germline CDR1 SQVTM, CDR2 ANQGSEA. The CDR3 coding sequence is TGCAGCGTTGATGTGCGGGGGTCCTACAATGAGCAGTACTTC. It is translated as CSVDVRGSYNEQYF.

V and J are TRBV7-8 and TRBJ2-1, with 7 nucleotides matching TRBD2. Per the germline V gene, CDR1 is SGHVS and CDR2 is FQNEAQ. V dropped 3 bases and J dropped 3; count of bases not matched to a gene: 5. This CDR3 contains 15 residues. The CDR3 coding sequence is TGTGCCAGCAGCTTCGGACTAGGGAACTACAATGAGCAGTTCTTC. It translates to CASSFGLGNYNEQFF.

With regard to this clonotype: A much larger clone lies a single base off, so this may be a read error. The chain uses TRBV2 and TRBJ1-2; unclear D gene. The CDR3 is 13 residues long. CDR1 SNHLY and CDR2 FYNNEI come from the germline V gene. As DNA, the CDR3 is TGTGCCAGCAGGGAAGCGGCTGACTATGGCTACACCTTC. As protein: CASREAADYGYTF.

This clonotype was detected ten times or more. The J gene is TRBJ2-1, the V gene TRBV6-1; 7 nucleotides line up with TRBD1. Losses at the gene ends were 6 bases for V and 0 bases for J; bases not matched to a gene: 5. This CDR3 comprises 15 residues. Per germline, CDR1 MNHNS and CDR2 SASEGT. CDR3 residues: CASSADRASYNEQFF. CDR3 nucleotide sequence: TGTGCCAGCAGCGCAGACAGGGCCTCCTACAATGAGCAGTTCTTC.

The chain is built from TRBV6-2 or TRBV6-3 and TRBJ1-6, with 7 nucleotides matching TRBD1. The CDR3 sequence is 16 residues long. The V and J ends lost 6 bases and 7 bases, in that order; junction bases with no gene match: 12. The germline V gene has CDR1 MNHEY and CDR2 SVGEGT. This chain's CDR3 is CASRKGQHNPNSPLHF. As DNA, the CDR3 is TGTGCCAGCAGAAAGGGACAGCACAACCCAAATTCACCCCTCCACTTT.

The CDR3 is CSASSSNQPQHF. In DNA form, the CDR3 reads TGCAGTGCTAGCAGTAGCAATCAGCCCCAGCATTTT. The gene calls are TRBV20-1 and TRBJ1-5; D is unresolved. Germline V gene data show CDR1 as DFQATT and CDR2 as SNEGSKA (reference sequence). V was trimmed by 3 bases and J by 0 bases, leaving 3 bases between them. The CDR3 loop spans 12 amino acids.

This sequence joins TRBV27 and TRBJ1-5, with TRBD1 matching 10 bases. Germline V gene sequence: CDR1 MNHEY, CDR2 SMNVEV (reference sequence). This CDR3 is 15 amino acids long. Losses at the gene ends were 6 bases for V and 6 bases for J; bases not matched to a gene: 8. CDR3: CASSWTGGKTQPQHF. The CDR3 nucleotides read TGTGCCAGCAGCTGGACAGGGGGTAAGACTCAGCCCCAGCATTTT.